These 25 T cell receptor beta chains were sequenced from one sample in a study of control samples from healthy donors and cancer patients. The method was immunoSEQ multiplex PCR; TCRdb's version includes in-frame clones alone and lacks a portion of them. The sample records some 140,000 clones, around 96% being singletons. Material for sequencing was blood. These TCRs come from a man aged 40-50 years in good health.

This chain uses TRBV6-1 with TRBJ1-5; D is possibly TRBD1 (6 bases). The CDR3 runs to 17 residues. CDR1 is MNHNS, CDR2 SASEGT, per germline. V gave up 1 base and J gave up 3 bases, with 16 bases separating them. CDR3 sequence reads: CASSEGRRRGNNQPQHF. CDR3 coding DNA: TGTGCCAGCAGTGAAGGGCGACGCAGGGGAAACAATCAGCCCCAGCATTTT.

The chain joins TRBV12-3 or TRBV12-4 to TRBJ1-2, with TRBD1 identical over 8 bases. With V trimmed by 6 bases and J by 4 bases, 4 bases remained unmatched. The CDR3 runs 13 residues. CDR3 loop: CASSGQGLYGYTF. Here the CDR3 DNA reads TGTGCCAGCAGCGGACAGGGACTCTATGGCTACACCTTC.

The V gene is TRBV10-2, the J gene TRBJ1-6, with 9 bases identical to TRBD1. The germline gives CDR1 WSHSY, CDR2 SAAADI. J was trimmed by 7 bases and V by 9 bases; bases with no gene match: 10. CDR3 size: 15 residues. In DNA, the CDR3 is TGCGCCAGTAGCCACGGGACAGGGTTGAATTCACCCCTCCACTTT. Amino acid sequence: CASSHGTGLNSPLHF.

V and J are TRBV10-3 and TRBJ2-3, with 9 bases fitting TRBD2. Germline values: CDR1 ENHRY, CDR2 SYGVKD. V shed 3 bases, J shed 7 bases, and the junction held 8 bases outside the gene matches. This CDR3 region has 15 residues. CDR3 in amino acids: CAISDLGTSMYTQYF. The CDR3 nucleotides are TGTGCCATCAGTGACCTCGGGACTAGCATGTATACGCAGTATTTT.

The V call is TRBV4-1, the J call TRBJ2-4, with TRBD1 matching 8 bases. This CDR3 has 18 residues. The ends lost 1 base at V and 3 bases at J; junction bases unmatched: 11. Germline V gene sequence: CDR1 MGHRA, CDR2 YSYEKL. CDR3 protein: CASSQAQGAAYGKNIQYF. CDR3 nucleotides: TGCGCCAGCAGCCAAGCCCAGGGGGCAGCTTATGGCAAAAACATTCAGTACTTC.

This rearrangement joins TRBV18 to TRBJ1-1; 9 nucleotides line up with TRBD1. The CDR3 runs to 17 residues. The germline gives CDR1 KGHSH, CDR2 LQKENI. J lost 2 bases, V lost 4 bases, and 11 bases had no gene match. The CDR3 region has the DNA TGTGCCAGCTCACGATGGGGACAGGGAGTTAGCAACACTGAAGCTTTCTTT. The encoded protein is CASSRWGQGVSNTEAFF.

CDR3 DNA sequence: TGTGCCAGCAGCCCCGACAGGGCAGAGATTCCCTACGATACGCAGTATTTT. Encoded protein: CASSPDRAEIPYDTQYF. The chain has TRBV7-2 and TRBJ2-3, with 7 bases lining up with TRBD1. Trimming cost V 5 bases and J 6 bases; bases outside gene matches: 17. Germline loops: CDR1 SGHTA, CDR2 FQGNSA. There are 17 residues in the CDR3. Using reference TRBV7-2 and TRBJ2-3 for the parts outside the CDR3, the full variable domain is GAGVSQSPSNKVTEKGKDVELRCDPISGHTALYWYRQSLGQGLEFLIYFQGNSAPDKSGLPSDRFSAERTGGSVSTLTIQRTQQEDSAVYLCASSPDRAEIPYDTQYFGPGTRLTVL.

The rearrangement uses TRBV4-1 and TRBJ2-3, with D possibly being TRBD2 (5 bases). This CDR3 has 17 residues. Germline lookup yields CDR1 MGHRA and CDR2 YSYEKL. V lost 0 bases and J 1 base, leaving 14 bases between the germline ends. In DNA form, the CDR3 reads TGCGCCAGCAGCCAAGAATCGACTACCTCTGGCACAGATACGCAGTATTTT. Its protein product is CASSQESTTSGTDTQYF.

V usage is TRBV5-1 and J usage is TRBJ2-3; no reliable D call. CDR1 and CDR2 (germline): SGHRS, YFSETQ. This CDR3 has 15 residues. Between the trimmed V and J ends, which lost 0 bases and 1 base, there was a span of 9 bases. The CDR3 sequence is CASSLGEVGTDTQYF. The CDR3 DNA follows: TGCGCCAGCAGCTTGGGCGAGGTGGGCACAGATACGCAGTATTTT.

The chain employs TRBV7-8 and TRBJ1-5; D remains ambiguous. V gave up 1 base and J gave up 0 bases, with 10 bases separating them. The germline V gene encodes CDR1 SGHVS and CDR2 FQNEAQ. The CDR3 has 16 residues. CDR3 DNA: TGTGCCAGCAGCTTAGGCTGGACTATTAGCAATCAGCCCCAGCATTTT. This codes for CASSLGWTISNQPQHF.

The gene calls are TRBV6-4 and TRBJ2-3; 9 bases agree with TRBD2. The CDR3 totals 15 residues. The junction had 7 bases not matched to a gene; V was cut back by 3 bases and J by 6 bases. Per germline, CDR1 MRHNA and CDR2 SNTAGT. The chain's CDR3 is CASSEGSGGADTQYF. CDR3 coding DNA: TGTGCCAGCAGTGAGGGTAGCGGGGGAGCGGATACGCAGTATTTT.

V usage is TRBV29-1 and J usage is TRBJ2-7; D is unresolved. The germline V and J ends were trimmed by 7 bases and 6 bases, with 10 bases remaining between them. The CDR3 spans 10 residues. Germline V gene sequence: CDR1 SQVTM, CDR2 ANQGSEA. The CDR3 is CSAKDAEQYF. As DNA, the CDR3 is TGCAGCGCCAAGGACGCCGAGCAGTACTTC.

The chain employs TRBV7-2 and TRBJ1-5; D is possibly TRBD1 (6 bases). The V end lost 3 bases, the J end lost 4 bases, and 10 bases lay between the germline ends. The germline V gene has CDR1 SGHTA and CDR2 FQGNSA. The CDR3 consists of 14 residues. The CDR3 sequence is CASSFGGRNQPQHF. As DNA, the CDR3 is TGTGCCAGCAGCTTCGGGGGGCGAAATCAGCCCCAGCATTTT.

In this sample, this clone turned up a few times. V gene TRBV10-3 combines with J gene TRBJ1-2; D call uncertain. Trimming took 8 bases from V and 1 from J, leaving 11 bases between them. CDR1 is ENHRY, CDR2 SYGVKD, per germline. The CDR3 runs to 13 residues. DNA for the CDR3: TGTGCCATCGCCCCGGACCGTAACTATGGCTACACCTTC. It yields the protein CAIAPDRNYGYTF.

This sequence joins TRBV7-2 and TRBJ1-2; D remains ambiguous. V was trimmed by 4 bases and J by 7 bases, leaving 10 bases between them. Germline loops: CDR1 SGHTA, CDR2 FQGNSA. CDR3 size: 12 residues. The CDR3 is CASSSRSSGYTF. Here the CDR3 DNA reads TGTGCCAGCAGCTCCAGGTCTTCTGGCTACACCTTC.

The chain combines TRBV3-1 (or the pseudogene TRBV3-2) with TRBJ2-3, with D perhaps being TRBD1 or TRBD2 (5 bases each). Deletions cut 4 bases from V and 1 base from J, with 15 bases between. From germline, CDR1 is LGHDT and CDR2 YNNKEL (reference sequence). The length of the CDR3 is 16 residues. DNA of the CDR3: TGTGCCAGCAGCCTAAGTATGGGACCCGGCACAGATACGCAGTATTTT. Translating gives CASSLSMGPGTDTQYF.

J is TRBJ1-4 and V is TRBV2, with 7 bases identical to TRBD1. This CDR3 region has 16 residues. CDR1 is SNHLY and CDR2 is FYNNEI in the germline V gene. The ends lost 6 bases at V and 7 bases at J; junction bases unmatched: 14. The CDR3 sequence: CASSLTRQGESEKLFF. The CDR3, as DNA: TGTGCCAGCAGCCTCACTCGACAGGGAGAGAGTGAAAAACTGTTTTTT.

The chain is built from TRBV5-6 and TRBJ1-6, with D uncertain. V was pared by 1 base and J by 8 bases, with 19 bases between. The germline V gene encodes CDR1 SGHDT and CDR2 YYEEEE. This CDR3 comprises 17 residues. CDR3 region: CASSLSGRALSYSPLHF. The CDR3, as DNA: TGTGCCAGCAGCTTGTCGGGTAGGGCTCTCAGCTATTCACCCCTCCACTTT. Combining the CDR3 with reference TRBV5-6 and TRBJ1-6 gives the whole variable domain DAGVTQSPTHLIKTRGQQVTLRCSPKSGHDTVSWYQQALGQGPQFIFQYYEEEERQRGNFPDRFSGHQFPNYSSELNVNALLLGDSALYLCASSLSGRALSYSPLHFGNGTRLTVT.

The chain uses TRBV19 and TRBJ1-1, with D tentatively TRBD1 (5 bases). In germline, CDR1 is LNHDA, CDR2 SQIVND (reference sequence). V lost 3 bases, J lost 5 bases, and 10 bases lay in between. The CDR3 sequence is 13 residues long. CDR3 region: CASSIPPGTEAFF. CDR3 in DNA: TGTGCCAGTAGTATTCCCCCAGGGACTGAAGCTTTCTTT.

J is TRBJ2-6 and V is TRBV27, with D perhaps TRBD2 (5 bases). This CDR3 contains 14 residues. Germline V gene lookup returns CDR1 MNHEY and CDR2 SMNVEV (reference sequence). V dropped 5 bases and J dropped 2 bases, with 7 bases sitting between them. CDR3 sequence reads: CASSRGTGANVLTF. CDR3 coding DNA: TGTGCCAGCAGTCGAGGGACTGGGGCCAACGTCCTGACTTTC.

The rearrangement links TRBV30 to TRBJ1-1; D remains unclear. V lost 0 bases to trimming and J lost 5 bases, with 7 bases between them. The CDR3 is 12 amino acids. From germline, CDR1 is GTSNPN and CDR2 SVGIG (reference sequence). The CDR3 region is CAWSVRDTEAFF. CDR3 bases: TGTGCCTGGAGTGTAAGGGATACTGAAGCTTTCTTT.

This sequence joins TRBV7-9 and TRBJ2-5; a weak D match, TRBD2 (7 bases). Germline V gives CDR1 SEHNR, CDR2 FQNEAQ (reference sequence). This CDR3 region has 16 residues. Trimming removed 5 bases at V and 4 bases at J, with 20 bases between. The CDR3 DNA sequence: TGTGCCAGCAGCACCATAGGGGGGGTTGCTCGAGAGACCCAGTACTTC. This codes for CASSTIGGVARETQYF. The variable domain in full, with the rest retrieved from reference TRBV7-9 and TRBJ2-5, is DTGVSQNPRHKITKRGQNVTFRCDPISEHNRLYWYRQTLGQGPEFLTYFQNEAQLEKSRLLSDRFSAERPKGSFSTLEIQRTEQGDSAMYLCASSTIGGVARETQYFGPGTRLLVL.

The rearrangement uses TRBV30 and TRBJ1-5, with TRBD1 identical over 7 bases. Trimming at V came to 2 bases and at J to 11 bases, leaving 6 bases not matched to a gene. CDR1 is GTSNPN, CDR2 SVGIG, per germline (reference sequence). The CDR3 is made up of 12 amino acids. DNA for the CDR3: TGTGCCTGGAGTCCCCTCAGGGGGGCCCAGCATTTT. Translation gives CAWSPLRGAQHF.

CDR3 loop: CASDSNTEAFF. CDR3 coding DNA: TGTGCCTCCGACAGTAACACTGAAGCTTTCTTT. This chain links TRBV30 with TRBJ1-1; possible D gene TRBD1, 5 bases. V lost 7 bases and J 2 bases, leaving 8 bases between the germline ends. CDR1 and CDR2 from the germline V gene are GTSNPN and SVGIG (reference sequence). The CDR3 length is 11 residues.

The chain has TRBV19 and TRBJ1-5; D is unclear. Germline loops: CDR1 LNHDA, CDR2 SQIVND (reference sequence). V was shortened by 3 bases and J by 2 bases, with 8 bases between the two germline ends. This CDR3 is 14 amino acids long. CDR3 sequence reads: CASSIKFGNQPQHF. The CDR3 DNA is TGTGCCAGTAGTATCAAGTTCGGCAATCAGCCCCAGCATTTT. The variable domain in full, completed from reference TRBV19 and TRBJ1-5, reads DGGITQSPKYLFRKEGQNVTLSCEQNLNHDAMYWYRQDPGQGLRLIYYSQIVNDFQKGDIAEGYSVSREKKESFPLTVTSAQKNPTAFYLCASSIKFGNQPQHFGDGTRLSIL.